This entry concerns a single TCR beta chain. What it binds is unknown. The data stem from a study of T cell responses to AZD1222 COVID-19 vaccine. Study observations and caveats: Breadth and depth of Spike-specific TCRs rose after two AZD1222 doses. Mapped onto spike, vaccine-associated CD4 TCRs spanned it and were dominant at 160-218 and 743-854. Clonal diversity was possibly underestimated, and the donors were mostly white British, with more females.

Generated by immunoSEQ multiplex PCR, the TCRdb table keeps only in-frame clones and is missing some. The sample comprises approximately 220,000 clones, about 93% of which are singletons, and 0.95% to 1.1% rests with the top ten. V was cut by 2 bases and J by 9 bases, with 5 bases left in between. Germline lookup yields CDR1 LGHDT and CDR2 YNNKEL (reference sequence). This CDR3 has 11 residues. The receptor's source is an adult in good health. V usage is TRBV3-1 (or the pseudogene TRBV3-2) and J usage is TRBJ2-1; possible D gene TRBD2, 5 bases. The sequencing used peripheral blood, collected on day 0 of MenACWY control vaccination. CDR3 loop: CASSQRGEQFF. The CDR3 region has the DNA TGTGCCAGCAGCCAACGGGGTGAGCAGTTCTTC.